A selection of T cell receptor beta chains follows, all from one sample in a study of blood T cell repertoires in COVID-19. Some clones are missing from TCRdb's copy, which holds only in-frame ones; the method was immunoSEQ multiplex PCR. The sample lists about 130,000 clones; 79% were seen once. The sample taken for sequencing was peripheral blood. Receptors were obtained from a middle-aged man with active or convalescent COVID-19. Both conserved end residues are part of each CDR3.

j_call: TRBJ1-2; v_call: TRBV30; cdr3_aa: CAWSVRSTGGYTF
j_call: TRBJ2-7; v_call: TRBV4-1; cdr3_aa: CASSQEGPASYEQYF
j_call: TRBJ2-3; v_call: TRBV3-1/TRBV3-2; cdr3_aa: CASSQVGTAGPTTDTQYF
j_call: TRBJ1-2; v_call: TRBV29-1; cdr3_aa: CSVEGTGASGYTF
j_call: TRBJ1-2; v_call: TRBV29-1; cdr3_aa: CSVEDLRGYTF
j_call: TRBJ1-4; v_call: TRBV11-3; cdr3_aa: CASSTRGTPNEKLFF
j_call: TRBJ2-1; v_call: TRBV19; cdr3_aa: CASSIARLGNNEQFF
j_call: TRBJ1-6; v_call: TRBV15; cdr3_aa: CATSRDLENRSPLHF
j_call: TRBJ1-6; v_call: TRBV18; cdr3_aa: CASSPDRLYSPLHF
j_call: TRBJ1-2; v_call: TRBV19; cdr3_aa: CASSTRDRDSYYTF
j_call: TRBJ2-5; v_call: TRBV5-4; cdr3_aa: CASSLQRGGGETQYF
j_call: TRBJ1-6; v_call: TRBV11-3; cdr3_aa: CASSLAPGGLLDSPLHF
j_call: TRBJ1-5; v_call: TRBV13; cdr3_aa: CASSYWGDQPQHF
j_call: TRBJ2-3; v_call: TRBV28; cdr3_aa: CASSRPDSYTDTQYF
j_call: TRBJ1-5; v_call: TRBV6-5; cdr3_aa: CASSYRQGDQPQHF
j_call: TRBJ1-1; v_call: TRBV11-2; cdr3_aa: CASSFPEGQGRSFF
j_call: TRBJ2-5; v_call: TRBV4-2; cdr3_aa: CASSLPSGGGRLQETQYF
j_call: TRBJ1-1; v_call: TRBV9; cdr3_aa: CASSITGSGNTEAFF
j_call: TRBJ2-7; v_call: TRBV6-5; cdr3_aa: CASRNPGQGAKEQYF
j_call: TRBJ2-1; v_call: TRBV29-1; cdr3_aa: CSVAGISGGSSYNEQFF
j_call: TRBJ1-2; v_call: TRBV9; cdr3_aa: CASTILDGGDYGYTF
j_call: TRBJ1-4; v_call: TRBV6-1; cdr3_aa: CASSDPNRVANEKLFF
j_call: TRBJ2-3; v_call: TRBV7-9; cdr3_aa: CASSLMGLAGSDTQYF
j_call: TRBJ2-1; v_call: TRBV7-9; cdr3_aa: CASSGGSSTLNEQFF
j_call: TRBJ2-7; v_call: TRBV7-2; cdr3_aa: CASSLAASSSYEQYF
j_call: TRBJ1-1; v_call: TRBV12-3/TRBV12-4; cdr3_aa: CASSTGLRAFF
j_call: TRBJ2-1; v_call: TRBV19; cdr3_aa: CASSIGPQRENEQFF
j_call: TRBJ2-1; v_call: TRBV7-8; cdr3_aa: CASSSNRENEQFF
j_call: TRBJ1-2; v_call: TRBV7-3; cdr3_aa: CASSSNQGYGYTF